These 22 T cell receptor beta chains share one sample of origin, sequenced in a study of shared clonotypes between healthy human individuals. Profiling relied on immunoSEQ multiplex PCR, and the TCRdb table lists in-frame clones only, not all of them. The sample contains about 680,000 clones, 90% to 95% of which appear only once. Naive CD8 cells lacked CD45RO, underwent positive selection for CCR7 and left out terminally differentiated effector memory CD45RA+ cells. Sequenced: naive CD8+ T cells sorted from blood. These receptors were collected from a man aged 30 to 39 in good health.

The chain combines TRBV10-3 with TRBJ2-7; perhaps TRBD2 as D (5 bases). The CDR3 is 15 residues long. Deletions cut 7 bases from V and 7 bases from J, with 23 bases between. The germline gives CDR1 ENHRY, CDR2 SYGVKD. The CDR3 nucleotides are TGTGCCATCACACCGAACGGGAATGGTGGTTGGGAGCAGTACTTC. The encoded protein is CAITPNGNGGWEQYF.

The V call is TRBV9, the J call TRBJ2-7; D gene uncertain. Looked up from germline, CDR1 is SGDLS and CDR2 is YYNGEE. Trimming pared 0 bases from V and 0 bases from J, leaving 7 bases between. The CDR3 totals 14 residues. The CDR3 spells CASSVGYGSYEQYF. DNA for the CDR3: TGTGCCAGCAGCGTAGGATACGGCTCCTACGAGCAGTACTTC.

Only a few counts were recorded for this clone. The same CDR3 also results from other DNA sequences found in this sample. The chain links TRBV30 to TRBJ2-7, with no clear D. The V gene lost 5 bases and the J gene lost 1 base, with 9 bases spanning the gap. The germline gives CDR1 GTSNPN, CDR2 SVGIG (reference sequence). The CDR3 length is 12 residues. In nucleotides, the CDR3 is TGTGCCTGGTCTGGACCATCCTACGAGCAGTACTTC. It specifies CAWSGPSYEQYF.

The CDR3 loop is CASSSSTGGNQPQHF. Written as DNA, the CDR3 is TGTGCCAGCAGCAGCTCTACAGGGGGCAATCAGCCCCAGCATTTT. The V and J genes are TRBV13 and TRBJ1-5; 7 positions match TRBD1. The V gene's germline CDR1 is PRHDT and CDR2 FYEKMQ (reference sequence). The V and J ends lost 5 bases and 2 bases, in that order; junction bases with no gene match: 6. CDR3 length: 15 amino acids.

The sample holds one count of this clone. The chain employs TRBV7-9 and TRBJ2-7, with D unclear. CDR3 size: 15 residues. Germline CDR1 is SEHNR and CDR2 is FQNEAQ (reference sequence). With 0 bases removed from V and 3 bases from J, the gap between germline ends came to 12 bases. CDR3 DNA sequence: TGTGCCAGCAGCTTAGCGGCAGAACTGAGCTACGAGCAGTACTTC. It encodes CASSLAAELSYEQYF.

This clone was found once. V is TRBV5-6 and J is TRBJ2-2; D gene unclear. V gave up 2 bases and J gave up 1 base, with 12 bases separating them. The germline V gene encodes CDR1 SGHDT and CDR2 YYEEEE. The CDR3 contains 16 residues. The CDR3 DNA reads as TGTGCCAGCAGCTTAGCATCGAGCATGAACACCGGGGAGCTGTTTTTT. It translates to CASSLASSMNTGELFF.

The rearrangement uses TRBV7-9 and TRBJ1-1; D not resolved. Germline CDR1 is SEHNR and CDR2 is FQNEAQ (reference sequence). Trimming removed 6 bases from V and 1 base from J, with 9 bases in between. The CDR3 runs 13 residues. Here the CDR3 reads CASSTNGNTEAFF. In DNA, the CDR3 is TGTGCCAGCAGTACTAACGGGAACACTGAAGCTTTCTTT.

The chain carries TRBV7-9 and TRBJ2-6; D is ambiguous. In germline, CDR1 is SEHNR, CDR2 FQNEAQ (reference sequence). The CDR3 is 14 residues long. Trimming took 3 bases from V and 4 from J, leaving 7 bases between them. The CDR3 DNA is TGTGCCAGCAGCTTCGTTGCCGGGGCCAACGTCCTGACTTTC. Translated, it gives CASSFVAGANVLTF.

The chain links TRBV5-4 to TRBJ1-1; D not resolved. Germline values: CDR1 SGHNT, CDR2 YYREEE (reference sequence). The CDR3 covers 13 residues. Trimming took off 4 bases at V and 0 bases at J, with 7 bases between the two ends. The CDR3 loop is CASSETLNTEAFF. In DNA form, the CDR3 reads TGTGCCAGCAGCGAAACCTTGAACACTGAAGCTTTCTTT.

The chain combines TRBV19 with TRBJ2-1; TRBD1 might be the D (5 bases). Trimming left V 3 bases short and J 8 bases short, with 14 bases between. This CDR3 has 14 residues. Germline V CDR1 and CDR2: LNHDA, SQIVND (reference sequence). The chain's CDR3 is CASSITSRADEQFF. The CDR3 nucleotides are TGTGCCAGTAGTATCACATCCAGGGCCGATGAGCAGTTCTTC.

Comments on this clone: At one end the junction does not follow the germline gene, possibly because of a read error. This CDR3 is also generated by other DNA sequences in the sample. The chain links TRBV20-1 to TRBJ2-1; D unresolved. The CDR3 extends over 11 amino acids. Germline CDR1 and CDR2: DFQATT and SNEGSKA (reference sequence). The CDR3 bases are TGCAGTGCGAGAGACTGGGATGAGCAGTTCTTC. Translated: CSARDWDEQFF.

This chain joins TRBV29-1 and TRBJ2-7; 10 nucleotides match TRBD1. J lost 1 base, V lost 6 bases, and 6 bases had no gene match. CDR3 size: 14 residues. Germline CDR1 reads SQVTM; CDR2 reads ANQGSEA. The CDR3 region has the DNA TGCAGCGTGGAGGGGGACAGGGGATCCTACGAGCAGTACTTC. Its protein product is CSVEGDRGSYEQYF.

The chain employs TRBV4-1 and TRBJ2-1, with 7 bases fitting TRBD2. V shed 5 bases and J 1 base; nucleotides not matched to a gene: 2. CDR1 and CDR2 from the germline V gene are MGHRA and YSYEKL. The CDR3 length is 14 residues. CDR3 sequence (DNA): TGCGCCAGCAGCTCCGGGGGGTCCTACAATGAGCAGTTCTTC. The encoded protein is CASSSGGSYNEQFF.

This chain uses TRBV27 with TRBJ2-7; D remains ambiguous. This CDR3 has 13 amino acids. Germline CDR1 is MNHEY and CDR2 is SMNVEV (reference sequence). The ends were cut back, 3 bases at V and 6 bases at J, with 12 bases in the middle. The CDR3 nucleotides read TGTGCCAGCAGTTTTGTAGGGATAGGCGAGCAGTACTTC. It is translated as CASSFVGIGEQYF.

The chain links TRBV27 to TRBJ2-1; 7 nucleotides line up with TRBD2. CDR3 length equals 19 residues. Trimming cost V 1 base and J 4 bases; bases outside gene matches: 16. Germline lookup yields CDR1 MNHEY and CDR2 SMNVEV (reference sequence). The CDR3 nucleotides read TGTGCCAGCAGTTTATATTGGTGGGGCGGGAGCACGGTTTACAATGAGCAGTTCTTC. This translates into CASSLYWWGGSTVYNEQFF.

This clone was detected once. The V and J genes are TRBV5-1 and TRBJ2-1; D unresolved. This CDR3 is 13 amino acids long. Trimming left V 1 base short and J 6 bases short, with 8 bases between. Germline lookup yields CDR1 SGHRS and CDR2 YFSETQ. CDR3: CASSLFGGNEQFF. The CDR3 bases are TGCGCCAGCAGCTTGTTCGGCGGCAATGAGCAGTTCTTC.

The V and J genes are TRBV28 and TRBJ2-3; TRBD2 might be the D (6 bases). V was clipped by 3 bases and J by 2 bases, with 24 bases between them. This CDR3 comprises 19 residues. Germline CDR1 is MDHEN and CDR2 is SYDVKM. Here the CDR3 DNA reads TGTGCCAGCAGTTTTTTTTTGCCCCCGATCTTAGCGGACACAGATACGCAGTATTTT. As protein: CASSFFLPPILADTDTQYF.

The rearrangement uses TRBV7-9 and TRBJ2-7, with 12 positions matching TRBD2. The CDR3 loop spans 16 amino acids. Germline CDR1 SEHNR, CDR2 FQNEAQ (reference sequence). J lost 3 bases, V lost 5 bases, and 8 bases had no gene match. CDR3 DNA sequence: TGTGCCAGCAGCACGACTAGCGGGAGAGGGGACTACGAGCAGTACTTC. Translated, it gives CASSTTSGRGDYEQYF.

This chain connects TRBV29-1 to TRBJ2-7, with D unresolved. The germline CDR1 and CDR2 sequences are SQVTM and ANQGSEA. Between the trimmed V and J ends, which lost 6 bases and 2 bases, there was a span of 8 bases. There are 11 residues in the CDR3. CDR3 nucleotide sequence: TGCAGCGTAATTCTACCCTACGAGCAGTACTTC. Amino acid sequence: CSVILPYEQYF.

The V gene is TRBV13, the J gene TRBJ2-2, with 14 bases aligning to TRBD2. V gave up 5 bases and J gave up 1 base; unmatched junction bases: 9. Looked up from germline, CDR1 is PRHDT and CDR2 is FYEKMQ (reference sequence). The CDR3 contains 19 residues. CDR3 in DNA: TGTGCCAGCAGCCGGTCCGGCGGGACTAGCGGGGGGAACACCGGGGAGCTGTTTTTT. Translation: CASSRSGGTSGGNTGELFF.

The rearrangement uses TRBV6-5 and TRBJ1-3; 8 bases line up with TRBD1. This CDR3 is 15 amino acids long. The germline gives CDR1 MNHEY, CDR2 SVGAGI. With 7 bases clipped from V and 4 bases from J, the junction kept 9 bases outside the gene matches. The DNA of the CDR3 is TGTGCCAGCATCGCGGACAGGGCATCGGGAAACACCATATATTTT. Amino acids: CASIADRASGNTIYF.

CDR3 in DNA: TGTGCCAGCAGTTACTCAGCTAGCGAGTCCTACGAGCAGTACTTC. It yields the protein CASSYSASESYEQYF. V is TRBV6-5 and J is TRBJ2-7; D may be TRBD2 (6 bases). The CDR3 contains 15 residues. Between the trimmed V and J ends, which lost 0 bases and 1 base, there was a span of 10 bases. Germline lookup yields CDR1 MNHEY and CDR2 SVGAGI.